Below, 2 T cell receptor beta chains from the same sample are listed, as sequenced in a study of response to subunit inactivated influenza vaccine. TCRdb re-called the RT-PCR reads with MiXCR, one entry per CDR3 protein. The profile shows fewer than 750,000 distinct CDR3 sequences, around 15% of them singletons. Sequencing used PBMCs from blood, obtained roughly 12 days after vaccination. The receptors here all came from a man aged 50-60 years who received an inactivated influenza vaccine.

This clonotype was seen a few times. Written as DNA, the CDR3 is TGTGCCAGCAGTTACATCCCTTCGGCGGGAGGGTACACAGATACGCAGTATTTT. This sequence encodes CASSYIPSAGGYTDTQYF. This rearrangement joins TRBV6-2 or TRBV6-3 to TRBJ2-3; 9 nucleotides agree with TRBD2. Germline trimming cut 2 bases from V and 2 bases from J; bases unmatched to any gene: 11. This CDR3 is 18 amino acids long. Per germline, CDR1 MNHEY and CDR2 SVGEGT.

J is TRBJ1-4 and V is TRBV4-2; 10 bases fit TRBD1. V lost 0 bases to trimming and J lost 7 bases; unmatched junction nucleotides: 5. Germline CDR1 reads LGHNA; CDR2 reads YNFKEQ. CDR3 size: 16 residues. The CDR3 DNA sequence: TGTGCCAGCAGCCAAGATCACGGGACAGGGGCTGAAAAACTGTTTTTT. Its protein product is CASSQDHGTGAEKLFF.